The present TCR beta chain was sequenced within a study of blood T cell repertoires in COVID-19. At the level of the study: PBMCs, B-cell-depleted T cells, or T cells provided the cDNA or gDNA that made up the material.

This CDR3 has 20 residues. J was trimmed by 0 bases and V by 0 bases; bases with no gene match: 17. Germline V gene lookup returns CDR1 SQVTM and CDR2 ANQGSEA. TCRdb keeps only in-frame clones here, not all; method: immunoSEQ multiplex PCR. This sample has 130,000 or so clones, with around 84% found just once. Sequencing used PBMCs or T cells enriched from blood (not recorded which). The source of this sequence is a man in his forties with acute COVID-19. The chain couples TRBV29-1 to TRBJ2-1, with 7 bases identical to TRBD2. The CDR3 DNA reads as TGCAGCGTTGAAGATAGGGGAATATCGGGAGGAAGGAGCTCCTACAATGAGCAGTTCTTC. Encoded protein: CSVEDRGISGGRSSYNEQFF.